This T cell receptor (beta chain) was sequenced during a study of cytomegalovirus exposure and HLA in healthy donors. Background on the study: According to later analysis, the same platform produced the 120 validation and under 700 first-cohort repertoires.

Sequenced by immunoSEQ multiplex PCR; TCRdb stores in-frame clones only, minus some. The data contain fewer than 65,000 clones, 89% of them singletons. It was the approximately 120-subject validation cohort, separate from the roughly 700-subject first cohort, to which the donors belonged. A word on this clone: As yet, its antigen is unknown.

Study-wide findings and caveats: The listing of approximately 160 TCR beta chains classed them as cytomegalovirus-associated. Reports described diagnosis of cytomegalovirus status by the classifier as highly specific and sensitive.

The source is a woman aged 18-29 years in good health and CMV-seronegative. Sequencing input: PBMCs.

As DNA, the CDR3 is TGTGCCAGCAGCTTGGGGAGAGGGGGCACTCAGCCCCAGCATTTT. Translation: CASSLGRGGTQPQHF. The V gene is TRBV13, the J gene TRBJ1-5, with 7 positions matching TRBD1. The CDR3 consists of 15 residues. CDR1 PRHDT and CDR2 FYEKMQ come from the germline V gene (reference sequence). Trimming took 3 bases from V and 6 from J; bases not matched to a gene: 8.